This T cell receptor beta chain was captured in a study of blood T cells in healthy people across ages. Study findings and constraints: The study found more naive CD4+ cells and higher diversity in long-lived than aged donors.

Each sample had at least 6 million PBMCs isolated. On this clonotype: Its matching antigen is unknown.

Next came a second PCR, run for roughly 7 to 12 cycles, which used a sample-barcoded 5' primer along with a J-beta primer mix. Sequencing of every sample gave 2.5 million or more CDR3-containing paired-end reads. TCRdb analysed the 5' RACE reads with MiXCR anew, one entry per CDR3 protein. The table has hundreds of thousands of distinct CDR3 sequences, roughly 43% seen once; the top ten hold about 32%. The CDR3 contains 16 residues. Germline loops: CDR1 SGHRS, CDR2 YFSETQ. The receptor was isolated from a man older than 75 in good health. The sample consisted of blood. The chain uses TRBV5-1 and TRBJ2-5, with D uncertain. The J call could be wrong; TRBJ2-7 is a better fit for the DNA end. CDR3 sequence: CASSPGALVESYEQYF. CDR3 nucleotide sequence: TGCGCCAGCAGCCCCGGAGCGCTAGTAGAATCCTACGAGCAGTACTTC.